These T cell receptor beta chains were read from a single sample in a study of regulatory T cells in long-lasting Graves disease. In TCRdb, the multiplex PCR reads were re-called with MiXCR into one record per CDR3 protein. The table includes roughly 560,000 distinct CDR3 sequences, around 15% detected once. The same data also contributed to another study, on T cells in Graves' hyperthyroidism and ophthalmopathy.

Sequenced here: peripheral blood mononuclear cells (PBMCs), sampled at new diagnosis, from a patient treated with antithyroid drugs. All receptors derive from a woman in her forties or fifties with Graves disease. Each CDR3 is given without its conserved first and last residue. Each record gives: V gene, clone size, J gene, D gene, CDR3 length, CDR3 protein. The D gene is left open where the match is weak. For some rows the clone size is stated as once, few or many, or as a class when expanded; others skip it.

>TRBV15|many|TRBJ2-7|.|12
ATSRGSLGYEQY
>TRBV6-2/TRBV6-3|few|TRBJ1-3|TRBD1|14
ASSSRDSWSGNTIY
>TRBV12-3/TRBV12-4|few|TRBJ2-7|TRBD1|14
ASSNTNPTGGGEQY
>TRBV6-2/TRBV6-3|.|TRBJ2-7|TRBD1|9
ATSPGGEQY
>TRBV10-3|many|TRBJ2-7|.|10
ATGVGSYEQY
>TRBV12-3/TRBV12-4|many|TRBJ2-7|.|14
ASSPILGEVPYEQY
>TRBV7-8|few|TRBJ2-1|TRBD2|14
ASSLGIAGGGNEQF
>TRBV6-1|few|TRBJ1-2|.|13
ASRLYVGPFYGYT
>TRBV30|many|TRBJ2-7|TRBD1|10
AWGQGGYEQY
>TRBV25-1|few|TRBJ2-1|TRBD2|16
ASSDSILAGGSYNEQF
>TRBV12-3/TRBV12-4|many|TRBJ1-2|.|11
ASSLEPRYGYT
>TRBV7-3|few|TRBJ2-1|TRBD2|13
ASSAKRGLYNEQF
>TRBV13|.|TRBJ1-2|TRBD1|15
ASSLGGQGRFNYGYT
>TRBV3-1|.|TRBJ2-3|.|15
SSSQDHFVGGPRRQY
>TRBV12-3/TRBV12-4|many|TRBJ2-2|.|12
ASSTQRAGGELF